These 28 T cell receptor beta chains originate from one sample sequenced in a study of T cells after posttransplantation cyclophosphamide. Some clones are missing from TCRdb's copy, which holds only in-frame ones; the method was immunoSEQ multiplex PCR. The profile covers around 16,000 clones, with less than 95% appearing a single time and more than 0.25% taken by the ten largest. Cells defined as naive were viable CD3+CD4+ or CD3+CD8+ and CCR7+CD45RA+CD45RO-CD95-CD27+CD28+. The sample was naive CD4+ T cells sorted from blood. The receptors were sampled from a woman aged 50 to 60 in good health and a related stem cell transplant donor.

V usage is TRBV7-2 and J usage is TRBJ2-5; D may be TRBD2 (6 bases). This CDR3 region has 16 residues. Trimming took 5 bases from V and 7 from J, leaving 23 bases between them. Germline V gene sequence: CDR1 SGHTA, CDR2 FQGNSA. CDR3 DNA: TGTGCCAGCAGCCCCACCCCGACTAGAAGGGCCGGGACCCAGTACTTC. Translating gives CASSPTPTRRAGTQYF.

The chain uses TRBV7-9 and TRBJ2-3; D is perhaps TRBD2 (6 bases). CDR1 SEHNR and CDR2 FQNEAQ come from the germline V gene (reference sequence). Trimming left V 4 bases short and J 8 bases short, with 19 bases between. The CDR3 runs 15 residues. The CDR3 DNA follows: TGTGCCAGCAGCTACGCCGATCCGGGGACTCCTACGCAGTATTTT. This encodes CASSYADPGTPTQYF.

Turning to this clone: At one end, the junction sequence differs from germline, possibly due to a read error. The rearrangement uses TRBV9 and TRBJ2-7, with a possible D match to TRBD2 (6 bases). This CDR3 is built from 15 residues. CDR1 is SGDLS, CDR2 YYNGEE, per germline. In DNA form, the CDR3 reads TGTGCCAGCAGCGTAGGACTAGAGATCTCCCACGAGCAGTACTTC. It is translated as CASSVGLEISHEQYF.

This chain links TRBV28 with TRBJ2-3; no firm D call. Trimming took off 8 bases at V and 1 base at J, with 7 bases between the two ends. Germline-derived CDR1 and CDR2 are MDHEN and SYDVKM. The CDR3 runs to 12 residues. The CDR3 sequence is CASSEGTDTQYF. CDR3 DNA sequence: TGTGCCAGCTCTGAGGGCACAGATACGCAGTATTTT. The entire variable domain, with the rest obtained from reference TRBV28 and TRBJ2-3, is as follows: DVKVTQSSRYLVKRTGEKVFLECVQDMDHENMFWYRQDPGLGLRLIYFSYDVKMKEKGDIPEGYSVSREKKERFSLILESASTNQTSMYLCASSEGTDTQYFGPGTRLTVL.

The CDR3 sequence: CASSLTEANTEAFF. The CDR3 region has the DNA TGCGCCAGCAGCTTGACGGAGGCGAACACTGAAGCTTTCTTT. The rearrangement links TRBV5-1 to TRBJ1-1; no firm D call. The CDR3 contains 14 residues. Per germline, CDR1 SGHRS and CDR2 YFSETQ. The ends were cut back, 1 base at V and 1 base at J, with 8 bases in the middle. The entire variable domain, with the rest obtained from reference TRBV5-1 and TRBJ1-1, is as follows: KAGVTQTPRYLIKTRGQQVTLSCSPISGHRSVSWYQQTPGQGLQFLFEYFSETQRNKGNFPGRFSGRQFSNSRSEMNVSTLELGDSALYLCASSLTEANTEAFFGQGTRLTVV.

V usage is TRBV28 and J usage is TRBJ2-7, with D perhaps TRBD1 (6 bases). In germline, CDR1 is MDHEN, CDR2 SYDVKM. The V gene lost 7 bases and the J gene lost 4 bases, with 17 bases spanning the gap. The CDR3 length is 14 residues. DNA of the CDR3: TGTGCCAGCAAGGGGGTACGGAACCTTTACGAGCAGTACTTC. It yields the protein CASKGVRNLYEQYF. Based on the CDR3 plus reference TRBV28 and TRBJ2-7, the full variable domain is DVKVTQSSRYLVKRTGEKVFLECVQDMDHENMFWYRQDPGLGLRLIYFSYDVKMKEKGDIPEGYSVSREKKERFSLILESASTNQTSMYLCASKGVRNLYEQYFGPGTRLTVT.

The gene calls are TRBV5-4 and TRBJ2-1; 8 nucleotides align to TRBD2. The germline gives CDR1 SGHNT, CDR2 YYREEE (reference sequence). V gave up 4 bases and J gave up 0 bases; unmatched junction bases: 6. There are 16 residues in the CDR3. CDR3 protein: CASSRTSSSSYNEQFF. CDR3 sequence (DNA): TGTGCCAGCAGCCGGACTAGCTCCAGCTCCTACAATGAGCAGTTCTTC.

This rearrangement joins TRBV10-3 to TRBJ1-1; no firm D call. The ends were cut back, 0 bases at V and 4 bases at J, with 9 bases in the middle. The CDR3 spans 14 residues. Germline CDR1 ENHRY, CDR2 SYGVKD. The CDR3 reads CAISESPVSTEAFF. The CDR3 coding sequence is TGTGCCATCAGTGAGTCCCCGGTTTCCACTGAAGCTTTCTTT.

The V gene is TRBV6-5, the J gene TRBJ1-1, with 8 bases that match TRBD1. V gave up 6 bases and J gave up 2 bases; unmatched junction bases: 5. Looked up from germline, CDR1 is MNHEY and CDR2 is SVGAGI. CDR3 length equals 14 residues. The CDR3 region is CASRPTGENTEAFF. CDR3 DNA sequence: TGTGCCAGCAGGCCGACAGGGGAAAACACTGAAGCTTTCTTT.

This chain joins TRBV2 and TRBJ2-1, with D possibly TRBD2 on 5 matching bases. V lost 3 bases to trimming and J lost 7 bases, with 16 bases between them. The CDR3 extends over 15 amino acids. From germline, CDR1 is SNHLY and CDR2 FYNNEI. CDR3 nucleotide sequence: TGTGCCAGCAGTGATCTTAGGCTAGCTGGAAATGAGCAGTTCTTC. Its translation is CASSDLRLAGNEQFF.

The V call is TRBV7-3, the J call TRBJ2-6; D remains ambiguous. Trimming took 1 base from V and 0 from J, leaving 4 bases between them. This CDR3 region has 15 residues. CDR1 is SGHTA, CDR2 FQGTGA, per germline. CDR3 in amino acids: CASSLIGSGANVLTF. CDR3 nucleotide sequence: TGTGCCAGCAGCTTAATCGGCTCTGGGGCCAACGTCCTGACTTTC.

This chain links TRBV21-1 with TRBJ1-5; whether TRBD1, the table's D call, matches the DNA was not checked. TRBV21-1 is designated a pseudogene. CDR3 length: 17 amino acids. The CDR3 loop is CASSKQGSPRSNQPQHF. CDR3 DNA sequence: TGTGCCAGCAGCAAGCAGGGAAGCCCCAGGAGCAATCAGCCCCAGCATTTT.

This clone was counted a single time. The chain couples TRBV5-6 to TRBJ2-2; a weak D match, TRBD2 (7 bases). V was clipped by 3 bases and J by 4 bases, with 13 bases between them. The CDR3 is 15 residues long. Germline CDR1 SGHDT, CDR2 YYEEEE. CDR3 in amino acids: CASSSTGRGTGELFF. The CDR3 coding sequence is TGTGCCAGCAGCTCAACAGGGAGGGGCACCGGGGAGCTGTTTTTT.

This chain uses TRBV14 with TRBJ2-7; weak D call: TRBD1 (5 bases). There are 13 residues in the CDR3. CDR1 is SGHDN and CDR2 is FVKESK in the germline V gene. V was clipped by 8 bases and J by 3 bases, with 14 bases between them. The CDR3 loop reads CASQIDRDYEQYF. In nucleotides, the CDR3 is TGTGCCAGCCAGATTGACAGAGACTACGAGCAGTACTTC.

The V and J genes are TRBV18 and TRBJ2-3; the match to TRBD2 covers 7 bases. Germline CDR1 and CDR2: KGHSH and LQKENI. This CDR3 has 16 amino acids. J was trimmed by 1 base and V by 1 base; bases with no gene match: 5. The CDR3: CASSPLAGVRTDTQYF. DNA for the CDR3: TGTGCCAGCTCACCACTGGCGGGAGTCCGCACAGATACGCAGTATTTT.

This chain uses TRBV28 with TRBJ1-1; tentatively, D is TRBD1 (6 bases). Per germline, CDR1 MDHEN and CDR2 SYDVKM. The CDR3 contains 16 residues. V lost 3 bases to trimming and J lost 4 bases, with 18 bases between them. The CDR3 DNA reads TGTGCCAGCAGTTTGGTGACAGGCCTGGGGATCACTGAAGCTTTCTTT. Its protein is CASSLVTGLGITEAFF.

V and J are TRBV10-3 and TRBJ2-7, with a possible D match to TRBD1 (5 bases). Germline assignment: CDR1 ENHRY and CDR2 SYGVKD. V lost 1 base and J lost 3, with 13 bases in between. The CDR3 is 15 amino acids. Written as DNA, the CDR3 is TGTGCCATCAGTGAGTTCAGGGCACCCTTCTACGAGCAGTACTTC. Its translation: CAISEFRAPFYEQYF.

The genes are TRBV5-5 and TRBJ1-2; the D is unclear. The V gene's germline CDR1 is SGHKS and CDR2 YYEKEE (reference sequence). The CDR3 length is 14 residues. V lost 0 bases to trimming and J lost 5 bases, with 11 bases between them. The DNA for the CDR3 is TGTGCCAGCAGCTTGGTACAAGGAGGGTATGGCTACACCTTC. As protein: CASSLVQGGYGYTF. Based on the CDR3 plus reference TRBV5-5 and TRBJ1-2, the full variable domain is DAGVTQSPTHLIKTRGQQVTLRCSPISGHKSVSWYQQVLGQGPQFIFQYYEKEERGRGNFPDRFSARQFPNYSSELNVNALLLGDSALYLCASSLVQGGYGYTFGSGTRLTVV.

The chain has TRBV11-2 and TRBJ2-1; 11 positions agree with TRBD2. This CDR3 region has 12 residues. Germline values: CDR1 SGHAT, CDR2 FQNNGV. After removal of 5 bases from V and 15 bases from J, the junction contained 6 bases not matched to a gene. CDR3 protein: CASSVLSGRAFF. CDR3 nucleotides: TGTGCCAGCAGCGTCCTTAGCGGGAGGGCGTTCTTC.

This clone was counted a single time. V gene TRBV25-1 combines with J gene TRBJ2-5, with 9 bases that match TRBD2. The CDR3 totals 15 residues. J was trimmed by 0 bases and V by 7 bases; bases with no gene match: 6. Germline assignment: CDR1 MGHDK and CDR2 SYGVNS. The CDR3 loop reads CASNPTSGHQETQYF. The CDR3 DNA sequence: TGTGCCAGCAACCCGACTAGCGGACACCAAGAGACCCAGTACTTC. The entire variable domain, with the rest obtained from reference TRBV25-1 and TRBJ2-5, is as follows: EADIYQTPRYLVIGTGKKITLECSQTMGHDKMYWYQQDPGMELHLIHYSYGVNSTEKGDLSSESTVSRIRTEHFPLTLESARPSHTSQYLCASNPTSGHQETQYFGPGTRLLVL.

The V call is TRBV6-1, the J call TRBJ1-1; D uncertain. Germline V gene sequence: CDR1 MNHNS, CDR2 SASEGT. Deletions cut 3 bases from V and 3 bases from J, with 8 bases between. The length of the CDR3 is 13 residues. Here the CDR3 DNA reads TGTGCCAGCAGTGACGGGCGGGACACTGAAGCTTTCTTT. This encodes CASSDGRDTEAFF.

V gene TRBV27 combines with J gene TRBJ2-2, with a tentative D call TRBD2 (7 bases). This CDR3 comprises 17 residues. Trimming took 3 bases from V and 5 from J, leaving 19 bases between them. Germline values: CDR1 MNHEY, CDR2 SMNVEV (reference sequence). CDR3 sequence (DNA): TGTGCCAGCAGTTTCTCCAGGGGAGGGAGGGGAACCGGGGAGCTGTTTTTT. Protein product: CASSFSRGGRGTGELFF.

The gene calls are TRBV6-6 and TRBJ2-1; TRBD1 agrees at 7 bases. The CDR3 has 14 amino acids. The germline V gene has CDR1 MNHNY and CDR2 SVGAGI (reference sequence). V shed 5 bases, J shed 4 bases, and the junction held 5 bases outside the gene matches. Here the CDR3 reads CASSVGGLYNEQFF. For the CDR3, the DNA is TGTGCCAGCAGTGTAGGGGGCCTTTACAATGAGCAGTTCTTC.

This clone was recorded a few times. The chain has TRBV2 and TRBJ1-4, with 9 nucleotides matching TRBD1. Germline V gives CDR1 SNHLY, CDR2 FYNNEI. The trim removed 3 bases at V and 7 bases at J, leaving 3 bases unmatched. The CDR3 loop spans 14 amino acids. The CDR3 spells CASSEGQGGEKLFF. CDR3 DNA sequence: TGTGCCAGCAGTGAGGGACAGGGAGGTGAAAAACTGTTTTTT.

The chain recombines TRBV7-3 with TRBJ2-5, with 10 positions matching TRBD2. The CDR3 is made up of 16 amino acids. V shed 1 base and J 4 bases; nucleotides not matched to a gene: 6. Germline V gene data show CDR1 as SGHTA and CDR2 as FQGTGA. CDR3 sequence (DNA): TGTGCCAGCAGCTTAAATCCAGCGGGAGGGCCAGAGACCCAGTACTTC. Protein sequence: CASSLNPAGGPETQYF.

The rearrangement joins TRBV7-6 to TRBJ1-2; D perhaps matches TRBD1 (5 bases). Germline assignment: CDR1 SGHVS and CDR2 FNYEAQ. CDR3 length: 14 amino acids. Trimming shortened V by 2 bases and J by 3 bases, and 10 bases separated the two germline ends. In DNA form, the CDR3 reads TGTGCCAGCAGCTTACAGGGTCAGCACTATGGCTACACCTTC. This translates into CASSLQGQHYGYTF.

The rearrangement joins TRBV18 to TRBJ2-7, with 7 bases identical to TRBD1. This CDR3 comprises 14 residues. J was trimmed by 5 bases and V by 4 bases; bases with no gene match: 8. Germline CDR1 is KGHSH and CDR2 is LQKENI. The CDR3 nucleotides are TGTGCCAGCTCACGAGAAAGACAGGGTGACGAGCAGTACTTC. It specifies CASSRERQGDEQYF. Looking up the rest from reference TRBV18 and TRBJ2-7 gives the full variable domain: NAGVMQNPRHLVRRRGQEARLRCSPMKGHSHVYWYRQLPEEGLKFMVYLQKENIIDESGMPKERFSAEFPKEGPSILRIQQVVRGDSAAYFCASSRERQGDEQYFGPGTRLTVT.

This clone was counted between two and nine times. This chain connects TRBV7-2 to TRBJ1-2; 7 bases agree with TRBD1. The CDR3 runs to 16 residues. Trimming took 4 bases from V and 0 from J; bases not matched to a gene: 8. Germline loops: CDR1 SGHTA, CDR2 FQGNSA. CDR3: CASSSPRDRTNYGYTF. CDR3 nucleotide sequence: TGTGCCAGCAGCTCCCCCCGGGACAGAACTAACTATGGCTACACCTTC.